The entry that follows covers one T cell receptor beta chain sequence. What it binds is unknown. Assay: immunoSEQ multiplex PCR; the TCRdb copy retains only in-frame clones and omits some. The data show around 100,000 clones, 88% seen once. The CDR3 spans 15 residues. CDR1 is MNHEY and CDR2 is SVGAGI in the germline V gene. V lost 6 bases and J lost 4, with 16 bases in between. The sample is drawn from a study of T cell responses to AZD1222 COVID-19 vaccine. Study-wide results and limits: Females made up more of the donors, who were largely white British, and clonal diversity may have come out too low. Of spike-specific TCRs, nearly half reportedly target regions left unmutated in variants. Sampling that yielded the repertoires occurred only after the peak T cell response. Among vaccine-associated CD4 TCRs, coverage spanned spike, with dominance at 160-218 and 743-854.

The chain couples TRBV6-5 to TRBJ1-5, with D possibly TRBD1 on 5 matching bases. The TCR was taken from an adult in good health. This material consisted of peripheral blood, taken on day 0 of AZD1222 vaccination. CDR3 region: CASRPSTGPNQPQHF. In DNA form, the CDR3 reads TGTGCCAGCAGGCCCTCAACAGGTCCGAATCAGCCCCAGCATTTT.